This is a list of T cell receptor beta chains from one sample in a study of blood T cell repertoires in COVID-19. Produced via immunoSEQ multiplex PCR; TCRdb's table is partial and in-frame only. The sample lists hundreds of thousands of clones; 84% were seen once. Material for sequencing was PBMCs or T cells enriched from blood (not recorded which). The source of these receptors is a woman aged 40-49 years who had recovered from COVID-19. Both conserved end residues are part of each CDR3. Fields, in order: D gene, J gene, V gene, clone size, CDR3 protein, CDR3 DNA. A D gene is named only where the DNA matches it firmly. Some rows have no size entry. The others give once, few or many, or a class for an expanded clone.

d_gene: .; j_gene: TRBJ1-2; v_gene: TRBV19; abundance: .; CDR3aa: CASIPTFVGGYGYTF; CDR3nt: TGTGCCAGTATCCCGACTTTCGTGGGGGGATATGGCTACACCTTC
d_gene: TRBD2; j_gene: TRBJ2-1; v_gene: TRBV19; abundance: .; CDR3aa: CASSIKASGDNEQFF; CDR3nt: TGTGCCAGTAGTATTAAGGCTAGCGGGGACAATGAGCAGTTCTTC
d_gene: TRBD1; j_gene: TRBJ1-1; v_gene: TRBV7-6; abundance: once; CDR3aa: CASSTRQGYTEAFF; CDR3nt: TGTGCCAGCAGCACCCGACAGGGTTACACTGAAGCTTTCTTT
d_gene: .; j_gene: TRBJ2-1; v_gene: TRBV5-4; abundance: once; CDR3aa: CASSFTSYNEQFF; CDR3nt: TGTGCCAGCAGCTTCACGAGCTACAATGAGCAGTTCTTC
d_gene: .; j_gene: TRBJ1-4; v_gene: TRBV28; abundance: .; CDR3aa: CASLPGATNEKLFF; CDR3nt: TGTGCCAGCCTTCCTGGAGCAACTAATGAAAAACTGTTTTTT
d_gene: TRBD1; j_gene: TRBJ1-1; v_gene: TRBV5-1; abundance: .; CDR3aa: CASSPRDRIMNTEAFF; CDR3nt: TGCGCCAGCAGCCCCAGGGACAGGATTATGAACACTGAAGCTTTCTTT
d_gene: TRBD2; j_gene: TRBJ2-5; v_gene: TRBV2; abundance: .; CDR3aa: CASSEALRGLAGFEQETQYF; CDR3nt: TGTGCCAGCAGTGAAGCGCTTAGGGGACTAGCGGGATTCGAACAAGAGACCCAGTACTTC
d_gene: TRBD1; j_gene: TRBJ1-2; v_gene: TRBV5-1; abundance: .; CDR3aa: CASSMGTGGYGYTF; CDR3nt: TGCGCCAGCAGCATGGGTACAGGGGGATATGGCTACACCTTC
d_gene: TRBD1; j_gene: TRBJ1-4; v_gene: TRBV5-5; abundance: .; CDR3aa: CASSPGQGGGKLFF; CDR3nt: TGTGCCAGCAGCCCAGGACAGGGAGGAGGAAAACTGTTTTTT
d_gene: .; j_gene: TRBJ1-6; v_gene: TRBV9; abundance: .; CDR3aa: CASSSLDIQSPLHF; CDR3nt: TGTGCCAGCAGCTCCTTGGACATCCAATCACCCCTCCACTTT
d_gene: TRBD1; j_gene: TRBJ1-5; v_gene: TRBV10-2; abundance: .; CDR3aa: CASWGGQGQPQHF; CDR3nt: TGCGCCAGCTGGGGGGGACAGGGTCAGCCCCAGCATTTT
d_gene: .; j_gene: TRBJ2-2; v_gene: TRBV7-3; abundance: .; CDR3aa: CASSSSRNTGELFF; CDR3nt: TGTGCCAGCAGCTCCTCTCGGAACACCGGGGAGCTGTTTTTT
d_gene: .; j_gene: TRBJ1-5; v_gene: TRBV30; abundance: once; CDR3aa: CAWSAGQINQPQHF; CDR3nt: TGTGCCTGGAGTGCTGGACAGATCAATCAGCCCCAGCATTTT
d_gene: TRBD2; j_gene: TRBJ2-5; v_gene: TRBV7-2; abundance: .; CDR3aa: CASSLQRGQETQYF; CDR3nt: TGTGCCAGCAGCTTACAGCGGGGCCAAGAGACCCAGTACTTC
d_gene: .; j_gene: TRBJ1-1; v_gene: TRBV7-9; abundance: .; CDR3aa: CASSPRMEMGTEAFF; CDR3nt: TGTGCCAGCAGCCCCCGGATGGAGATGGGCACTGAAGCTTTCTTT
d_gene: .; j_gene: TRBJ2-2; v_gene: TRBV6-2/TRBV6-3; abundance: .; CDR3aa: CASSYLRGQNTGELFF; CDR3nt: TGTGCCAGCAGTTATTTAAGAGGCCAGAACACCGGGGAGCTGTTTTTT
d_gene: .; j_gene: TRBJ1-2; v_gene: TRBV5-4; abundance: .; CDR3aa: CASSLSTARGFEGYTF; CDR3nt: TGTGCCAGCAGCTTGAGTACGGCCAGGGGTTTTGAAGGCTACACCTTC
d_gene: .; j_gene: TRBJ1-1; v_gene: TRBV29-1; abundance: .; CDR3aa: CSVNRFTEAFF; CDR3nt: TGCAGCGTCAACAGATTCACTGAAGCTTTCTTT
d_gene: .; j_gene: TRBJ2-7; v_gene: TRBV10-2; abundance: .; CDR3aa: CASSEWRLTGPPYEQYF; CDR3nt: TGCGCCAGCAGTGAGTGGCGGCTTACAGGGCCCCCTTACGAGCAGTACTTC
d_gene: TRBD2; j_gene: TRBJ2-5; v_gene: TRBV11-2; abundance: few; CDR3aa: CASSLSGSRKETQYF; CDR3nt: TGTGCCAGCAGCTTAAGCGGGAGTCGGAAAGAGACCCAGTACTTC
d_gene: .; j_gene: TRBJ2-7; v_gene: TRBV28; abundance: .; CDR3aa: CASRTDRIGQASEQYF; CDR3nt: TGTGCCAGCAGGACAGATCGGATAGGGCAAGCGAGCGAGCAGTACTTC
d_gene: .; j_gene: TRBJ2-1; v_gene: TRBV2; abundance: .; CDR3aa: CASHRQSNEQFF; CDR3nt: TGTGCCAGCCACAGACAGTCCAATGAGCAGTTCTTC
d_gene: TRBD2; j_gene: TRBJ2-3; v_gene: TRBV27; abundance: .; CDR3aa: CASSLSIGTSGRGTDTQYF; CDR3nt: TGTGCCAGCAGTTTATCGATAGGGACTAGCGGGAGAGGCACAGATACGCAGTATTTT
d_gene: TRBD2; j_gene: TRBJ2-1; v_gene: TRBV27; abundance: .; CDR3aa: CASTTSGLAGFEQFF; CDR3nt: TGTGCCAGCACGACTTCGGGACTAGCGGGCTTTGAGCAGTTCTTC
d_gene: .; j_gene: TRBJ2-1; v_gene: TRBV21-1; abundance: .; CDR3aa: CASSKVGGSCNEQFF; CDR3nt: TGTGCCAGCAGCAAAGTGGGTGGGAGTTGCAATGAGCAGTTCTTC
d_gene: .; j_gene: TRBJ1-1; v_gene: TRBV6-2/TRBV6-3; abundance: once; CDR3aa: CASSYATVVEAFF; CDR3nt: TGTGCCAGCAGTTACGCGACGGTAGTGGAGGCTTTCTTT
d_gene: .; j_gene: TRBJ1-2; v_gene: TRBV6-5; abundance: .; CDR3aa: CASTRDGRTSGYTF; CDR3nt: TGTGCCAGCACTCGAGACGGACGGACTTCGGGCTACACCTTC
d_gene: .; j_gene: TRBJ1-6; v_gene: TRBV5-1; abundance: once; CDR3aa: CASSLGSAGESPLHF; CDR3nt: TGCGCCAGCAGCTTGGGGTCGGCGGGGGAGTCACCCCTCCACTTT
d_gene: .; j_gene: TRBJ1-2; v_gene: TRBV20-1; abundance: once; CDR3aa: CSASELNGGGYTF; CDR3nt: TGCAGTGCTAGTGAACTGAATGGGGGCGGCTACACCTTC
d_gene: .; j_gene: TRBJ2-3; v_gene: TRBV12-3/TRBV12-4; abundance: few; CDR3aa: CASSLDSPDTQYF; CDR3nt: TGTGCCAGCAGTTTAGATAGCCCAGATACGCAGTATTTT
d_gene: .; j_gene: TRBJ1-2; v_gene: TRBV29-1; abundance: .; CDR3aa: CSVEDIYGYTF; CDR3nt: TGCAGCGTTGAGGACATCTATGGCTACACCTTC
d_gene: TRBD1; j_gene: TRBJ1-2; v_gene: TRBV19; abundance: once; CDR3aa: CASSTGYAYGYTF; CDR3nt: TGTGCCAGTTCGACAGGGTACGCCTATGGCTACACCTTC
d_gene: .; j_gene: TRBJ1-5; v_gene: TRBV27; abundance: .; CDR3aa: CASSFWEMPQHF; CDR3nt: TGTGCCAGCAGTTTTTGGGAGATGCCCCAGCATTTT
d_gene: .; j_gene: TRBJ2-5; v_gene: TRBV7-9; abundance: .; CDR3aa: CASSLGQTLTQETQYF; CDR3nt: TGTGCCAGCAGCTTAGGCCAGACTCTTACCCAAGAGACCCAGTACTTC
d_gene: TRBD1; j_gene: TRBJ2-2; v_gene: TRBV29-1; abundance: .; CDR3aa: CSVESAGGSTGELFF; CDR3nt: TGCAGCGTTGAATCGGCAGGGGGCAGCACCGGGGAGCTGTTTTTT
d_gene: TRBD2; j_gene: TRBJ2-2; v_gene: TRBV7-9; abundance: .; CDR3aa: CASSFWGLAPGELFF; CDR3nt: TGTGCCAGCAGCTTTTGGGGACTAGCGCCCGGGGAGCTGTTTTTT
d_gene: .; j_gene: TRBJ1-3; v_gene: TRBV9; abundance: few; CDR3aa: CASSTSRGPSGNTIYF; CDR3nt: TGTGCCAGCAGCACCTCCAGGGGACCCTCTGGAAACACCATATATTTT
d_gene: TRBD1; j_gene: TRBJ1-1; v_gene: TRBV28; abundance: once; CDR3aa: CASSLNRGLGTEAFF; CDR3nt: TGTGCCAGCAGTTTAAACAGGGGGCTCGGCACTGAAGCTTTCTTT
d_gene: TRBD2; j_gene: TRBJ2-3; v_gene: TRBV11-3; abundance: once; CDR3aa: CASSFRGLAGWSTDTQYF; CDR3nt: TGTGCCAGCAGCTTCAGAGGACTAGCGGGATGGAGCACAGATACGCAGTATTTT
d_gene: .; j_gene: TRBJ1-1; v_gene: TRBV19; abundance: .; CDR3aa: CASSFRGGSVEAFF; CDR3nt: TGTGCCAGTAGTTTCCGGGGTGGGTCGGTTGAAGCTTTCTTT
d_gene: .; j_gene: TRBJ2-2; v_gene: TRBV30; abundance: .; CDR3aa: CAWSRGGRGELFF; CDR3nt: TGTGCCTGGAGTCGCGGAGGGCGAGGGGAGCTGTTTTTT